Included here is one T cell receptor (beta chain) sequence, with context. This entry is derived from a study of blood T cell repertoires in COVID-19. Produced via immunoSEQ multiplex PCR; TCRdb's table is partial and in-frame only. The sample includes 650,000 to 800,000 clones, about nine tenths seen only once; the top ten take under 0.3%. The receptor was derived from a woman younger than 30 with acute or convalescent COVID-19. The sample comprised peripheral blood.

CDR3 residues: CASSGGWNGPQHF. CDR3 DNA: TGTGCCAGCTCAGGGGGATGGAATGGGCCCCAGCATTTT. The chain couples TRBV25-1 to TRBJ1-5, with 7 bases matching TRBD1. V lost 8 bases to trimming and J lost 9 bases; unmatched junction nucleotides: 10. From germline, CDR1 is MGHDK and CDR2 SYGVNS. CDR3 length: 13 amino acids.